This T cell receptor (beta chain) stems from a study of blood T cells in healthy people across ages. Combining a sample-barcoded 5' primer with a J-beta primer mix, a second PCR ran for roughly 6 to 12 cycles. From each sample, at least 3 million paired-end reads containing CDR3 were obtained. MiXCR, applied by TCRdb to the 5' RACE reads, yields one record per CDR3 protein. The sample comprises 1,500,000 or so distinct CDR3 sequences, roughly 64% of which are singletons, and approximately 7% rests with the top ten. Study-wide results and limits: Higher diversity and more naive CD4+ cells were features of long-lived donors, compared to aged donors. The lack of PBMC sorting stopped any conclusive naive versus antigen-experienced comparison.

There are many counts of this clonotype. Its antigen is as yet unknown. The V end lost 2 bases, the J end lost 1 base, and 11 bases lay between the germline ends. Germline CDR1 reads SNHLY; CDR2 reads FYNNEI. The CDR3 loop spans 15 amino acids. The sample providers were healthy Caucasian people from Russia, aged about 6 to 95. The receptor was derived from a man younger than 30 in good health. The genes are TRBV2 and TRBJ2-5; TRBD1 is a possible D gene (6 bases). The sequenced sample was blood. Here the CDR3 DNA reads TGTGCCAGCAGTGAAAGTGTGACAGGCCAAGAGACCCAGTACTTC. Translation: CASSESVTGQETQYF.